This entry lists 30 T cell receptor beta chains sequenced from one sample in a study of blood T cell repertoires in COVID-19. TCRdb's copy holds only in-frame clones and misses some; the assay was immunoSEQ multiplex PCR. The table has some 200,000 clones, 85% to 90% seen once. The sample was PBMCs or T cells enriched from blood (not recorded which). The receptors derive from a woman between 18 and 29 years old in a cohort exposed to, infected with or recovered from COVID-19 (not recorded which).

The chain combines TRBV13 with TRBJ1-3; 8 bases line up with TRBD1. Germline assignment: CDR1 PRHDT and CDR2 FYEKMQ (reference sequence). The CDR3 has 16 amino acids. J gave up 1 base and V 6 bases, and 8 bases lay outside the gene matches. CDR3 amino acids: CASRLTGAQSGNTIYF. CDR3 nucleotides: TGTGCCAGCAGACTGACAGGGGCCCAATCTGGAAACACCATATATTTT.

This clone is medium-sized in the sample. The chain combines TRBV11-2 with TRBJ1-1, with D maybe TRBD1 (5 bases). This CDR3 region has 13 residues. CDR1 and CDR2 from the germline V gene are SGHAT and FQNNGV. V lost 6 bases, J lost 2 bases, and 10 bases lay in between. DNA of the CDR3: TGTGCCAGCAGTCCACAGGCCAACACTGAAGCTTTCTTT. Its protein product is CASSPQANTEAFF.

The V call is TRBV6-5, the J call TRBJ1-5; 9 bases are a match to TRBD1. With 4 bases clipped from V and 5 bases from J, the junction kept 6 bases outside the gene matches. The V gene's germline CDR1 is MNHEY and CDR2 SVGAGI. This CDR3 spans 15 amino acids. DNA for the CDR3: TGTGCCAGCAGTTTCCTCCGGGACAGGGATCAGCCCCAGCATTTT. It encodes CASSFLRDRDQPQHF.

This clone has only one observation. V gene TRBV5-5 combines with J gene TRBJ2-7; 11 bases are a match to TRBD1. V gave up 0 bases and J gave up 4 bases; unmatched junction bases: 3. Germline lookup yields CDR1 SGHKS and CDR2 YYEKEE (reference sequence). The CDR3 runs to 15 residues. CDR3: CASSLEGTGGYEQYF. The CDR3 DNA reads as TGTGCCAGCAGCTTGGAAGGGACAGGGGGTTACGAGCAGTACTTC.

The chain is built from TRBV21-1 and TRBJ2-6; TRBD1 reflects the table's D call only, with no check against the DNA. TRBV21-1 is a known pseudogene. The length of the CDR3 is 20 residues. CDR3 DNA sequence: TGTGCCAGCAGCAAATGGGGGCACAGGACCGCCAGCTCTGGGGCCAACGTCCTGACTTTC. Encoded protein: CASSKWGHRTASSGANVLTF.

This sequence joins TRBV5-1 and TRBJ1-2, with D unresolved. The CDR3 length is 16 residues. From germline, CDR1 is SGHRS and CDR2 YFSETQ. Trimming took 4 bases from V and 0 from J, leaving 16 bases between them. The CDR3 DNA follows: TGCGCCAGCAGCCCCCCCATAAAGGAGTCTAACTATGGCTACACCTTC. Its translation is CASSPPIKESNYGYTF.

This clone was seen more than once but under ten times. Here the CDR3 DNA reads TGCAGCGTTGAAGATTGGGGGCCGCAGTTCTTC. Translating gives CSVEDWGPQFF. The gene calls are TRBV29-1 and TRBJ2-1, with D perhaps matching TRBD1 (6 bases). Trimming shortened V by 0 bases and J by 12 bases, and 9 bases separated the two germline ends. This CDR3 is 11 amino acids long. The germline CDR1 and CDR2 sequences are SQVTM and ANQGSEA.

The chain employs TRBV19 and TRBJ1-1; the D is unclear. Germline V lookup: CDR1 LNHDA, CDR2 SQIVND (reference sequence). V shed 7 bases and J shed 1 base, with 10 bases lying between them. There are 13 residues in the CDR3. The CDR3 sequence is CASNRRRNTEAFF. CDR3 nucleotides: TGTGCCAGTAATAGGAGACGGAACACTGAAGCTTTCTTT.

The CDR3 loop reads CASSQGMGRLLTDTQYF. In DNA form, the CDR3 reads TGCGCCAGCAGCCAAGGGATGGGGCGGCTACTCACAGATACGCAGTATTTT. The genes are TRBV4-1 and TRBJ2-3; tentative D call: TRBD1 (5 bases). This CDR3 has 17 amino acids. V dropped 1 base and J dropped 2 bases, with 16 bases sitting between them. In germline, CDR1 is MGHRA, CDR2 YSYEKL.

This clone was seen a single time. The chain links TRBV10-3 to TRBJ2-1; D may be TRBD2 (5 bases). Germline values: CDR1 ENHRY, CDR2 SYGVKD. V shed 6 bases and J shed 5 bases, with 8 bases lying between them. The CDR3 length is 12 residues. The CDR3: CAIRDSDNEQFF. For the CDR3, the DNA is TGTGCCATCAGGGACTCTGACAATGAGCAGTTCTTC.

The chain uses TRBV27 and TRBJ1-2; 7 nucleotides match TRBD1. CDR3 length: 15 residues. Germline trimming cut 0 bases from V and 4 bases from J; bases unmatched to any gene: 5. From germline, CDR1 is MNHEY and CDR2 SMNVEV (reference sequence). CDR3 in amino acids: CASSLSQGRIYGYTF. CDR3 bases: TGTGCCAGCAGTTTATCACAGGGGAGGATCTATGGCTACACCTTC.

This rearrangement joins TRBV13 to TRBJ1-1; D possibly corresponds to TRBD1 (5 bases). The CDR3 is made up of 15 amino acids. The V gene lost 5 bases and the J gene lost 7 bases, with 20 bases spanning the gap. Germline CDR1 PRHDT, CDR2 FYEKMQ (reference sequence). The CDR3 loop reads CASSPRGRGWGEAFF. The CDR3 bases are TGTGCCAGCAGCCCCCGGGGCCGGGGGTGGGGTGAAGCTTTCTTT. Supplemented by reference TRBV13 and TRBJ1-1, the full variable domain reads AAGVIQSPRHLIKEKRETATLKCYPIPRHDTVYWYQQGPGQDPQFLISFYEKMQSDKGSIPDRFSAQQFSDYHSELNMSSLELGDSALYFCASSPRGRGWGEAFFGQGTRLTVV.

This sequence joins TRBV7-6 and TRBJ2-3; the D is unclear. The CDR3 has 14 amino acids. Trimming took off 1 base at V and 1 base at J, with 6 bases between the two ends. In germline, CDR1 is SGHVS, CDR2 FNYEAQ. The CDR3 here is CASSLGSGTDTQYF. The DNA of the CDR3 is TGTGCCAGCAGCTTAGGCTCAGGCACAGATACGCAGTATTTT.

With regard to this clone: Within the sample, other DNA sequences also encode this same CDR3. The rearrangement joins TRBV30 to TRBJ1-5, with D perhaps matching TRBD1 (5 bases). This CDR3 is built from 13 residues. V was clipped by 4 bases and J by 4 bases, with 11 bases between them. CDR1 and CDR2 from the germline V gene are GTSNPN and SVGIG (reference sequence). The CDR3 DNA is TGTGCCTGGACCCCGGGGGGGAATCAGCCCCAGCATTTT. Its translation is CAWTPGGNQPQHF.

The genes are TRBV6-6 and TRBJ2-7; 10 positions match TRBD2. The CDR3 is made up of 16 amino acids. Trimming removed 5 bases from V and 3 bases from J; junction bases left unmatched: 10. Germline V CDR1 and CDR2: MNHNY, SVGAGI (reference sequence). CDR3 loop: CASSPSGTSEGYEQYF. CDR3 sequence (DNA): TGTGCCAGCAGTCCCTCGGGGACTAGCGAAGGCTACGAGCAGTACTTC.

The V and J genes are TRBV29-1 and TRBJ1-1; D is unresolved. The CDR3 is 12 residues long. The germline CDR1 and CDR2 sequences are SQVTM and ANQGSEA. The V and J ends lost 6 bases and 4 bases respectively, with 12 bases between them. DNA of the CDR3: TGCAGCGTGGGTCAGTCGGGCACTGAAGCTTTCTTT. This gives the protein CSVGQSGTEAFF.

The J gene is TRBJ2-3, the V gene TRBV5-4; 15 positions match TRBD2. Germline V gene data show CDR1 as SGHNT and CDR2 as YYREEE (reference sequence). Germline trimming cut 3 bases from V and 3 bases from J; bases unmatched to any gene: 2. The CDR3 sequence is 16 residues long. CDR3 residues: CASSSGLAGGTDTQYF. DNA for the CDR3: TGTGCCAGCAGCTCGGGACTAGCGGGGGGAACAGATACGCAGTATTTT.

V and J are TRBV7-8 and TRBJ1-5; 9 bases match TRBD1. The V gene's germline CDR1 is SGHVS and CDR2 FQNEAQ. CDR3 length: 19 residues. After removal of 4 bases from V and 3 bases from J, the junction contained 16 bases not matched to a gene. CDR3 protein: CASSSQPTGGTGNNQPQHF. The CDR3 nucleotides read TGTGCCAGCAGCTCACAACCGACAGGGGGGACTGGCAACAATCAGCCCCAGCATTTT.

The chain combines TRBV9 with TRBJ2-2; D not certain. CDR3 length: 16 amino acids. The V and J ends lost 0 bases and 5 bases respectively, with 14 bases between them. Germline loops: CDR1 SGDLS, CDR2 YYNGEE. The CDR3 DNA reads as TGTGCCAGCAGCGTAGCTACTGGGCAGGATACCGGGGAGCTGTTTTTT. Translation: CASSVATGQDTGELFF.

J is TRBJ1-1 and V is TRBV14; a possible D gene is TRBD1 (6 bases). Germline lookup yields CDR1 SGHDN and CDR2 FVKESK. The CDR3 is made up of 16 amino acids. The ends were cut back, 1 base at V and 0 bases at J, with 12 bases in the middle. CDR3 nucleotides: TGTGCCAGCAGCCAAGCTACAGGGCTAATGAACACTGAAGCTTTCTTT. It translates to CASSQATGLMNTEAFF.

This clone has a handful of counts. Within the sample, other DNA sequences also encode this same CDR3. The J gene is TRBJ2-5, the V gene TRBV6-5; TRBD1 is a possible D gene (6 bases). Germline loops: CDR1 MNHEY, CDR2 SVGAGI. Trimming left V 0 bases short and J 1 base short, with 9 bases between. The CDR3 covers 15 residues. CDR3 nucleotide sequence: TGTGCCAGCAGTTACTCGAACAGGGTCCAAGAGACCCAGTACTTC. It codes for CASSYSNRVQETQYF.

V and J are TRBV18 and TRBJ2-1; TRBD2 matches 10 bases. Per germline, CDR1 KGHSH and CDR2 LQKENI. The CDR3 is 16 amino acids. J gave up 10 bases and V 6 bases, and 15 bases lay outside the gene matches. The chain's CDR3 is CASSPQSGRAIWEQFF. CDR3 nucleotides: TGTGCCAGCTCCCCTCAAAGCGGGAGGGCTATTTGGGAGCAGTTCTTC.

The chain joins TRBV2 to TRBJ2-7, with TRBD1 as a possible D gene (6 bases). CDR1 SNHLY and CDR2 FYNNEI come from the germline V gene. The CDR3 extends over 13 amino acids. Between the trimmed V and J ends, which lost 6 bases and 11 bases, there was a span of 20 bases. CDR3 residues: CASRTGNPAVEYF. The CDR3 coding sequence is TGTGCCAGCAGGACAGGAAACCCCGCGGTGGAGTACTTC. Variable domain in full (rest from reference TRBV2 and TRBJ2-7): EPEVTQTPSHQVTQMGQEVILRCVPISNHLYFYWYRQILGQKVEFLVSFYNNEISEKSEIFDDQFSVERPDGSNFTLKIRSTKLEDSAMYFCASRTGNPAVEYFGPGTRLTVT.

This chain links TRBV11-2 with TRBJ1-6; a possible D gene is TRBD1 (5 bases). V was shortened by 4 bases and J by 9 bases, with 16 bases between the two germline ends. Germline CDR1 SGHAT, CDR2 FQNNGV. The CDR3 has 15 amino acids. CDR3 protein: CASSSFDSEASPLHF. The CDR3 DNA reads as TGTGCCAGCAGCTCCTTCGACAGTGAGGCTTCACCCCTCCACTTT.

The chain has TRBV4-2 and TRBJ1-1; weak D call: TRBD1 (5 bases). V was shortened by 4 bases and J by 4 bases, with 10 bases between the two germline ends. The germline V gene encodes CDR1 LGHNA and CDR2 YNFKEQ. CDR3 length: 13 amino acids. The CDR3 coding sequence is TGTGCCAGCAGCCCCGGGGGGACCACTGAAGCTTTCTTT. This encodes CASSPGGTTEAFF.

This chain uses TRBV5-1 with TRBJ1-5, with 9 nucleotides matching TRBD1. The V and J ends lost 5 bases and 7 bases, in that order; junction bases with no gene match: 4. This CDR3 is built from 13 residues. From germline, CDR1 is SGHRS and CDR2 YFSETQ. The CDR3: CASRQGANQPQHF. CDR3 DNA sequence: TGCGCCAGCAGACAGGGGGCTAACCAGCCCCAGCATTTT. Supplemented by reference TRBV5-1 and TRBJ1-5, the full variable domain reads KAGVTQTPRYLIKTRGQQVTLSCSPISGHRSVSWYQQTPGQGLQFLFEYFSETQRNKGNFPGRFSGRQFSNSRSEMNVSTLELGDSALYLCASRQGANQPQHFGDGTRLSIL.

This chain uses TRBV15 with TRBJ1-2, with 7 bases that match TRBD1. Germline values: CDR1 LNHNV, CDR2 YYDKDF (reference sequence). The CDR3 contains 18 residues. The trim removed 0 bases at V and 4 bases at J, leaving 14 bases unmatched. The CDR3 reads CATSRDSVSAGGFYGYTF. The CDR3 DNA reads TGTGCCACCAGCAGAGATAGCGTGAGTGCAGGGGGATTCTATGGCTACACCTTC.

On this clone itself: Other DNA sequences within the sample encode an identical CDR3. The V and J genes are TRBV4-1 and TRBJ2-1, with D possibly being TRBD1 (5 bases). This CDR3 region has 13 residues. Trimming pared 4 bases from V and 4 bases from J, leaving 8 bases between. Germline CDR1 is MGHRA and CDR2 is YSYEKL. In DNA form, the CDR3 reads TGCGCCAGCAGCCGCGACAGTTACAATGAGCAGTTCTTC. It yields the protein CASSRDSYNEQFF.

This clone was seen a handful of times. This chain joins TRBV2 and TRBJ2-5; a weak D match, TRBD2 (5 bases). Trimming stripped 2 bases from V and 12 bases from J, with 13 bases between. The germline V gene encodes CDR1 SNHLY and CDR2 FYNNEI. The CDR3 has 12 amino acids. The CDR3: CASSETATREYF. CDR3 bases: TGTGCCAGCAGTGAAACCGCGACGCGGGAGTACTTC.

In nucleotides, the CDR3 is TGTGCCAGCAGCTCGGGGGTGGAAGAAAAACTGTTTTTT. This translates into CASSSGVEEKLFF. V is TRBV5-8 and J is TRBJ1-4; D is possibly TRBD1 (5 bases). V was pared by 3 bases and J by 8 bases, with 11 bases between. This CDR3 has 13 residues. Germline V CDR1 and CDR2: SGHTS, YDEGEE.